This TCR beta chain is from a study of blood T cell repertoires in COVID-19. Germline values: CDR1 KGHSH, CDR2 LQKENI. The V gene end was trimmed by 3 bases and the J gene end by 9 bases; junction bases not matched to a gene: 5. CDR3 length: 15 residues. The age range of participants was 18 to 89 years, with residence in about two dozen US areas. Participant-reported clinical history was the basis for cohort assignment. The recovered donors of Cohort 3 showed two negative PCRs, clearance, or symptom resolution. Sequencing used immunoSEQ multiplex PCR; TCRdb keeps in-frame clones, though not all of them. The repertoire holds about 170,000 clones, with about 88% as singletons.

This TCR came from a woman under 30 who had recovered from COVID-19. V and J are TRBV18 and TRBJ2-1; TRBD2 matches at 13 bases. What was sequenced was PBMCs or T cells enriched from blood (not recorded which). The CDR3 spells CASSPGLAGVSEQFF. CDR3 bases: TGTGCCAGCTCACCTGGACTAGCGGGAGTATCTGAGCAGTTCTTC.